The present entry profiles one T cell receptor (beta chain) with its context. Per the original methods: Scientists estimated how many nucleated cells there were by amplifying reference gene primers. TCRdb keeps only in-frame clones here, not all; method: immunoSEQ multiplex PCR. V and J calls and clone size follow that table, whereas D and trimming were derived from the DNA. Found here are 200,000 to 250,000 clones, about 90% of them singletons; the top ten hold 0.95% to 1.5%. From germline, CDR1 is SGHTA and CDR2 FQGTGA. Between the trimmed V and J ends, which lost 5 bases and 0 bases, there was a span of 17 bases. This CDR3 is 17 amino acids long. The data belong to a study of blood T cell repertoires in COVID-19. Study in general: COVID-19 samples collected from the United States, Italy and Spain covered acute and convalescent phases. T cells, B-cell-depleted T cells, or PBMCs supplied cDNA or gDNA.

The chain employs TRBV7-3 and TRBJ2-1; D is ambiguous. This clonotype originated in a man aged 25-45 years with acute or convalescent COVID-19. The sample was peripheral blood. CDR3 nucleotides: TGTGCCAGCAGCCCTGACTTGGTACGGAGCTCCTACAATGAGCAGTTCTTC. Translating gives CASSPDLVRSSYNEQFF.